The subject of this entry is one T cell receptor (beta chain). Its antigen remains unknown. J gave up 0 bases and V 7 bases, and 9 bases lay outside the gene matches. In germline, CDR1 is SGDLS, CDR2 YYNGEE. The length of the CDR3 is 16 residues. TCRdb ran MiXCR on the RT-PCR reads and lists one entry per CDR3 protein. The sample holds about 780,000 distinct CDR3 sequences, around 18% seen once. The sample originates from a study of response to subunit inactivated influenza vaccine. Whole-study results and caveats: Few new T cells, the authors suggested, are recruited by each seasonal influenza vaccination.

V and J are TRBV9 and TRBJ2-1, with 8 positions matching TRBD2. This TCR came from a middle-aged man who received an inactivated influenza vaccine. Source: PBMCs from blood, taken roughly 5 days after vaccination. The CDR3 sequence: CASGFSSGSSYNEQFF. The CDR3 coding sequence is TGTGCCAGCGGATTCTCCAGCGGGAGCTCCTACAATGAGCAGTTCTTC.